The T cell receptor (beta chain) under discussion was sequenced for a study of Ad26.COV2.S vaccination and SARS-CoV-2 variants. Study in general: The donor belonged to the COV1001 Ad26.COV2.S trial arm. Once, or twice with 56 days between doses, Ad26.COV2.S was given intramuscularly.

CDR1 is MDHEN and CDR2 is SYDVKM in the germline V gene. The V gene end was trimmed by 2 bases and the J gene end by 2 bases; junction bases not matched to a gene: 6. The CDR3 loop spans 17 amino acids. Profiling relied on immunoSEQ multiplex PCR, and the TCRdb table lists in-frame clones only, not all of them. The table lists 440,000 or so clones, around 90% of them singletons. Treatment given: about 20 received Ad26.COV2.S at low or high dose, single or two shots; several received placebo; per-sample allocation not given. Sampling took place 63 days after the first vaccine or placebo injection. The material sequenced was peripheral blood, taken in a trial of Ad26.COV2.S vaccine versus placebo. The origin of this receptor is a person aged 18 to 65 who received the Ad26.COV2.S COVID-19 vaccine or a placebo. The genes are TRBV28 and TRBJ2-2; 9 bases are shared with TRBD2. The CDR3 here is CASSLLAGGPNTGELFF. The CDR3 DNA sequence: TGTGCCAGCAGTTTACTCGCGGGAGGGCCAAACACCGGGGAGCTGTTTTTT.